Listed below are T cell receptor beta chains from one sample, sequenced in a study of CD8+ T cells in alopecia areata. TCRdb's copy holds only in-frame clones and misses some; the assay was immunoSEQ multiplex PCR. The sample lists some 120,000 clones; around 60% were seen once. This specimen was CD4+ T cells sorted from blood, taken at week 4, from a patient treated with tofacitinib. The source of these receptors is a human donor with alopecia areata. CDR3s include the opening cysteine and the closing phenylalanine or tryptophan. D genes are given only for firm matches. Clone size is stated in some rows and not others, as once, few, many or a class when expanded.

abundance,j_gene,v_gene,d_gene,CDR3nt,CDR3aa
NA,TRBJ1-2,TRBV29-1,NA,TGCAGCGTTGAAAGGGACATTGATGGCTACACCTTC,CSVERDIDGYTF
few,TRBJ2-7,TRBV10-3,NA,TGTGCCATCAGTGAGTCCTCCTACGAGCAGTACTTC,CAISESSYEQYF
NA,TRBJ1-2,TRBV30,NA,TGTGCCTGGAGTGTACAGGGACTTTATGGCTACACCTTC,CAWSVQGLYGYTF
NA,TRBJ2-1,TRBV7-9,NA,TGTGCCAGCAGCTTAGGACAGAGCAATGAGCAGTTCTTC,CASSLGQSNEQFF
NA,TRBJ2-1,TRBV7-9,NA,TGTGCCAGCTACAAGGCTAGCGTCTACAATGAGCAGTTCTTC,CASYKASVYNEQFF
NA,TRBJ2-7,TRBV30,NA,TGTGCCTGGAGTGTATTGGACAGAGAAACCTACGAGCAGTACTTC,CAWSVLDRETYEQYF
NA,TRBJ2-7,TRBV5-1,TRBD1,TGCGCCAGCAGCGGAAGGACAGGCTACGAGCAGTACTTC,CASSGRTGYEQYF
NA,TRBJ2-7,TRBV15,NA,TGTGCCACCAGCAGAGGGATTACCTACGAGCAGTACTTC,CATSRGITYEQYF
NA,TRBJ1-5,TRBV28,NA,TGTGCCAGCAGTCCACGTTCCGGGGGGCGTCAGCCCCAGCATTTT,CASSPRSGGRQPQHF
NA,TRBJ2-1,TRBV7-2,TRBD2,TGTGCCAGCAGCTGGAGCGGGGGGGCCAACAATGAGCAGTTCTTC,CASSWSGGANNEQFF
NA,TRBJ1-1,TRBV7-9,NA,TGTGCCAGCAGCCCGATGGGGGGGGACCGTCATCGGGCTGAAGCTTTCTTT,CASSPMGGDRHRAEAFF
NA,TRBJ2-7,TRBV18,NA,TGTGCCAGCTCCAACTCCAGGGAAGGGGAGCAGTACTTC,CASSNSREGEQYF
NA,TRBJ2-2,TRBV7-7,NA,TGTGCCAGCAGCTGGGGACCAACGAACACCGGGGAGCTGTTTTTT,CASSWGPTNTGELFF
once,TRBJ2-1,TRBV19,NA,TGTGCCAGTAGTACGTCCGCCACCTCCTACAATGAGCAGTTCTTC,CASSTSATSYNEQFF
NA,TRBJ2-5,TRBV30,NA,TGTGCCTGGAGCCTGCTTGTCCAAGAGACCCAGTACTTC,CAWSLLVQETQYF
NA,TRBJ1-1,TRBV11-3,NA,TGTGCCAGCAGCGCTTACCGAGACACTGAAGCTTTCTTT,CASSAYRDTEAFF
once,TRBJ2-7,TRBV10-3,NA,TGTGCCGCTAGCACGGCGGGGCAACCCTACGAGCAGTACTTC,CAASTAGQPYEQYF
NA,TRBJ1-5,TRBV4-2,NA,TGTGCCAGCAGCCAAGAGCTGGTATATAGCAATCAGCCCCAGCATTTT,CASSQELVYSNQPQHF
NA,TRBJ2-7,TRBV4-2,NA,TGTGCCAGCAGCCAAGATGCCAGCGCCCCCTACGAGCAGTACTTC,CASSQDASAPYEQYF
few,TRBJ2-1,TRBV10-3,TRBD2,TGTGCCATCAAAAGCGGGGGCCTCTACAATGAGCAGTTCTTC,CAIKSGGLYNEQFF
NA,TRBJ2-5,TRBV5-1,TRBD2,TGCGCCAGCAGCGCGGCAAGCGGGAGTGAGACCCAGTACTTC,CASSAASGSETQYF
few,TRBJ2-2,TRBV19,NA,TGTGCCAGTAGGGGGGCAGACGCGAACACCGGGGAGCTGTTTTTT,CASRGADANTGELFF
few,TRBJ2-1,TRBV5-1,NA,TGCGCCAGCAAGCGAGGGTCAGGGGACACTGAGCAGTTCTTC,CASKRGSGDTEQFF
NA,TRBJ2-5,TRBV29-1,NA,TGCAGCGTTGTAAGCAGACAAGAGACCCAGTACTTC,CSVVSRQETQYF
once,TRBJ1-1,TRBV5-1,NA,TGCGCCAGCAGCTTGACAGGGAGGGAAGACACTGAAGCTTTCTTT,CASSLTGREDTEAFF
NA,TRBJ2-3,TRBV2,TRBD1,TGTGCCAGCAGGACAGGGGGGACAGATACGCAGTATTTT,CASRTGGTDTQYF
NA,TRBJ2-4,TRBV7-3,NA,TGTGCCAGCAGCTCCGACGGGATTTCTCAGTACTTC,CASSSDGISQYF
NA,TRBJ2-7,TRBV6-6,NA,TGTGCCAGCAGTTACTCGGACTACGAGCAGTACTTC,CASSYSDYEQYF
once,TRBJ1-1,TRBV5-4,NA,TGTGCCAGCAGCTTTTACCCCCAGGGGTCTGAAGCTTTCTTT,CASSFYPQGSEAFF
few,TRBJ2-5,TRBV20-1,NA,TGCAGTGCCCCAACCACCCAGTACTTC,CSAPTTQYF
NA,TRBJ2-5,TRBV6-6,NA,TGTGCCAGCAGCACCCGAGAGACCCAGTACTTC,CASSTRETQYF
NA,TRBJ2-1,TRBV25-1,NA,TGTGCCAGCAGTGAATCTACCACCCGGACCTACAATGAGCAGTTCTTC,CASSESTTRTYNEQFF
NA,TRBJ2-7,TRBV7-2,NA,TGTGCCAGCAGCTCGACGGGACTCGCCTACGAGCAGTACTTC,CASSSTGLAYEQYF
NA,TRBJ2-1,TRBV30,NA,TGTGCCTGGGATACAGGGTCGGGTGAGCAGTTCTTC,CAWDTGSGEQFF
medium-sized,TRBJ2-7,TRBV5-1,TRBD1,TGCGCCAGCAGCCAAGATACAGGGGGACGCGAGCAGTACTTC,CASSQDTGGREQYF
NA,TRBJ2-6,TRBV6-5,NA,TGTGCCAGCAGTTACGAACAGGGCAACAGGGCCAACGTCCTGACTTTC,CASSYEQGNRANVLTF
NA,TRBJ2-4,TRBV30,TRBD2,TGTGCCTGGACCCCGTGGGGACTAGCGGACGTGGAAAAAAACATTCAGTACTTC,CAWTPWGLADVEKNIQYF
few,TRBJ1-2,TRBV5-1,TRBD1,TGCGCCAGCAGCACGGACAGGGACTATGGCTACACCTTC,CASSTDRDYGYTF
NA,TRBJ2-5,TRBV7-2,NA,TGTGCCAGCAGCCGGGGGGCGACGGGGGAGACCCAGTACTTC,CASSRGATGETQYF
few,TRBJ2-5,TRBV30,NA,TGTGCCTGGAAAAGGGAAGAGACCCAGTACTTC,CAWKREETQYF
few,TRBJ2-1,TRBV29-1,TRBD1,TGCAGCGTTGAAGGGGGACAGGGAGTCAATGAGCAGTTCTTC,CSVEGGQGVNEQFF
few,TRBJ2-3,TRBV29-1,TRBD1,TGCAGCGACCACCGGGACAGGTACACAGATACGCAGTATTTT,CSDHRDRYTDTQYF
NA,TRBJ2-3,TRBV5-6,TRBD2,TGTGCCAGCAGCTTGGTAACTAGCGGCTACACAGATACGCAGTATTTT,CASSLVTSGYTDTQYF